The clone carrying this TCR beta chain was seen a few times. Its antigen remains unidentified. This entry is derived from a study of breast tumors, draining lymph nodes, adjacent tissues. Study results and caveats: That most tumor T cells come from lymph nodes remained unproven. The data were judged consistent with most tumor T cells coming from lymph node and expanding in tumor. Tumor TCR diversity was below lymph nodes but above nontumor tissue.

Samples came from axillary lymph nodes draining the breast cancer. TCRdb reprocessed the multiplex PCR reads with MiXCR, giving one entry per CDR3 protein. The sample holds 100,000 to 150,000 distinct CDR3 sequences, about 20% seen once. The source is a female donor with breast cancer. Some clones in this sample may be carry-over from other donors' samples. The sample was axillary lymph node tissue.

The CDR3 bases are TGTGCCAGCAGCCAGACAGGACGCAATCCACCCCTCCACTTT. Translating it yields CASSQTGRNPPLHF. The gene calls are TRBV14 and TRBJ1-6; D is possibly TRBD1 (6 bases). Germline-derived CDR1 and CDR2 are SGHDN and FVKESK. The CDR3 covers 14 residues. The ends were cut back, 3 bases at V and 11 bases at J, with 14 bases in the middle. The full variable domain, with the rest looked up from reference TRBV14 and TRBJ1-6, is EAGVTQFPSHSVIEKGQTVTLRCDPISGHDNLYWYRRVMGKEIKFLLHFVKESKQDESGMPNNRFLAERTGGTYSTLKVQPAELEDSGVYFCASSQTGRNPPLHFGNGTRLTVT.